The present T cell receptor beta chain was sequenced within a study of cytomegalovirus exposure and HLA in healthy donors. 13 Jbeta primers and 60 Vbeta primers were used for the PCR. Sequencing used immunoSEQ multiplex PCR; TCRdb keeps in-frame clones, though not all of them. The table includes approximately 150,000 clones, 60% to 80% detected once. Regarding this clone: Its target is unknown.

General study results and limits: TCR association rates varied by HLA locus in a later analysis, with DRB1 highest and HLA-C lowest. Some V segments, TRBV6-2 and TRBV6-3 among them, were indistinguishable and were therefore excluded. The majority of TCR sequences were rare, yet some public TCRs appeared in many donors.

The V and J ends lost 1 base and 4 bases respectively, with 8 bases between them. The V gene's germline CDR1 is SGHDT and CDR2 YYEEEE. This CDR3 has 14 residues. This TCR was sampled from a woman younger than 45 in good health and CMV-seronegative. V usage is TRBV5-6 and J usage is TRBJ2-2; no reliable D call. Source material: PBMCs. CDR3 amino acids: CASSLPTSTGELFF. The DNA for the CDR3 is TGTGCCAGCAGCTTGCCAACAAGCACCGGGGAGCTGTTTTTT.